The present T cell receptor beta chain was sequenced within a study of blood T cell repertoires in COVID-19. Study information: The study drew acute and convalescent COVID-19 samples from the United States, Italy and Spain.

Participants, about 18 to 100 years old, spanned around 25 US areas. Method: immunoSEQ multiplex PCR; TCRdb's copy keeps in-frame clones and lacks some. The sample consists of 200,000 or so clones, roughly nine tenths of them appearing once. V trimming: 5 bases; J trimming: 5 bases; junction bases outside the gene matches: 12. CDR1 and CDR2 (germline): SGHAT, FQNNGV. This CDR3 contains 15 residues. This chain uses TRBV11-2 with TRBJ2-7; 7 bases agree with TRBD1. The sample consisted of PBMCs or T cells enriched from blood (not recorded which). The clonotype originates from a young woman in a cohort exposed to, infected with or recovered from COVID-19 (not recorded which). CDR3 in DNA: TGTGCCAGCAGCACGCGATGGGACAGTACCAACGAGCAGTACTTC. Translated: CASSTRWDSTNEQYF.